The clone carrying this T cell receptor (beta chain) was seen just once. Its matching antigen is unknown. TCR beta CDR3 regions were amplified from RNA transcripts. HTBI primers were the set used in a first-round RT-PCR of the TCR CDR3. TCRdb reprocessed the multiplex PCR reads with MiXCR, giving one entry per CDR3 protein. The sample consists of around 690,000 distinct CDR3 sequences, more than 20% of them appearing once. The CDR3 contains 15 residues. Germline V lookup: CDR1 DFQATT, CDR2 SNEGSKA (reference sequence). The junction had 7 bases not matched to a gene; V was cut back by 3 bases and J by 4 bases. This sample was taken from a study of T cells in Graves' hyperthyroidism and ophthalmopathy. Study outcomes and limitations: Ophthalmopathy, as predicted by the model, came a median approximately 6.5 months after the prediction. Classification by a 13 V-J model distinguished ophthalmopathy from stable hyperthyroidism. Most thyroid clonotypes with frequency above 0.001 were detected in blood.

Source material: blood. J is TRBJ2-7 and V is TRBV20-1; 12 bases line up with TRBD2. This TCR derives from a man aged 25 to 45 with Graves' ophthalmopathy. This CDR3 reads CSASPTSGSKYEQYF. The CDR3 region has the DNA TGCAGTGCTAGTCCGACTAGCGGGAGTAAGTACGAGCAGTACTTC.